The clone carrying this TCR beta chain was recorded a few times. The V end was cut by 6 bases, the J end by 0 bases, with 16 bases between. The CDR3 sequence is 17 residues long. CDR1 is SGHNT and CDR2 is YYREEE in the germline V gene (reference sequence). Clones were sequenced by immunoSEQ multiplex PCR, and TCRdb holds only the in-frame ones, with some missing. The top ten clones hold roughly 0.38% of a sample with 70,000 or so clones, roughly 89% of them seen once. These data are taken from a study of technical replicates of blood from several donors. The receptor's source is a human donor in good health. Some clones in this sample may be carry-over from other donors' samples. The sequencing input was T cells isolated from PBMCs. The chain joins TRBV5-4 to TRBJ2-6; a possible D gene is TRBD1 (6 bases). The CDR3 nucleotides are TGTGCCAGCACCGGACAGTTAAGGTTCTCTGGGGCCAACGTCCTGACTTTC. Its translation is CASTGQLRFSGANVLTF.